Below are 13 T cell receptor beta chains sequenced from a single sample in a study of shared clonotypes between healthy human individuals. TCRdb's table, derived via immunoSEQ multiplex PCR, lists solely in-frame clones and lacks some. The profile shows under 1,100,000 clones, about three quarters of them singletons. Material: memory CD4+ T cells sorted from blood. Sample subset: CD45RA-negative fraction. The receptors stem from a man younger than 35 in good health.

The CDR3: CASSSILSGYGYTF. CDR3 nucleotides: TGTGCCAGCAGTTCCATATTAAGTGGCTATGGCTACACCTTC. This rearrangement joins TRBV28 to TRBJ1-2; no reliable D call. V lost 4 bases, J lost 4 bases, and 13 bases lay in between. The CDR3 spans 14 residues. From germline, CDR1 is MDHEN and CDR2 SYDVKM.

V gene TRBV2 combines with J gene TRBJ1-1, with D unclear. Germline V gene sequence: CDR1 SNHLY, CDR2 FYNNEI. The V end was cut by 8 bases, the J end by 1 base, with 8 bases between. The CDR3 consists of 12 residues. CDR3 region: CASFRGNTEAFF. The CDR3 nucleotides read TGTGCCAGCTTCAGAGGGAACACTGAAGCTTTCTTT. The complete variable domain, with remaining parts taken from reference TRBV2 and TRBJ1-1, reads EPEVTQTPSHQVTQMGQEVILRCVPISNHLYFYWYRQILGQKVEFLVSFYNNEISEKSEIFDDQFSVERPDGSNFTLKIRSTKLEDSAMYFCASFRGNTEAFFGQGTRLTVV.

V usage is TRBV28 and J usage is TRBJ2-2; the match to TRBD2 covers 8 bases. This CDR3 spans 20 amino acids. Germline V gives CDR1 MDHEN, CDR2 SYDVKM. V dropped 5 bases and J dropped 0; count of bases not matched to a gene: 17. Written as DNA, the CDR3 is TGTGCCAGCAGTCCCCCTCGGGGGGGCACCAAGAATACGAACACCGGGGAGCTGTTTTTT. Translation: CASSPPRGGTKNTNTGELFF.

This sequence joins TRBV19 and TRBJ1-5; D not certain. The CDR3 has 14 residues. The V end lost 7 bases, the J end lost 6 bases, and 16 bases lay between the germline ends. Germline CDR1 is LNHDA and CDR2 is SQIVND (reference sequence). CDR3 DNA: TGTGCCAGTAACGGGCAGGCGGGGAGTCAGCCCCAGCATTTT. Amino acid sequence: CASNGQAGSQPQHF.

Turning to this clone: A far larger clone is just one base off, so this is likely a read error. This chain joins TRBV2 and TRBJ2-7; D not certain. The V and J ends lost 4 bases and 5 bases respectively, with 3 bases between them. The length of the CDR3 is 10 residues. The germline CDR1 and CDR2 sequences are SNHLY and FYNNEI. CDR3 sequence (DNA): TGTGCCAGCAGTGTCAACGAGCAGTACTTC. This gives the protein CASSVNEQYF. The full variable domain, in which reference TRBV2 and TRBJ2-7 provide the parts outside the CDR3, is EPEVTQTPSHQVTQMGQEVILRCVPISNHLYFYWYRQILGQKVEFLVSFYNNEISEKSEIFDDQFSVERPDGSNFTLKIRSTKLEDSAMYFCASSVNEQYFGPGTRLTVT.

This sequence joins TRBV10-3 and TRBJ2-7; 8 nucleotides agree with TRBD1. Germline V gene sequence: CDR1 ENHRY, CDR2 SYGVKD. CDR3 length equals 14 residues. J gave up 1 base and V 6 bases, and 5 bases lay outside the gene matches. This CDR3 reads CAIRETGVSYEQYF. The CDR3 DNA reads as TGTGCCATCAGGGAGACAGGGGTATCCTACGAGCAGTACTTC.

V gene TRBV25-1 combines with J gene TRBJ2-1; D gene ambiguous. Looked up from germline, CDR1 is MGHDK and CDR2 is SYGVNS. CDR3 size: 14 residues. V shed 2 bases and J shed 0 bases, with 5 bases lying between them. The CDR3 spells CASSEPSSYNEQFF. Here the CDR3 DNA reads TGTGCCAGCAGTGAACCGTCCTCCTACAATGAGCAGTTCTTC.

The V call is TRBV6-6, the J call TRBJ2-2; 13 bases line up with TRBD2. The ends lost 5 bases at V and 4 bases at J; junction bases unmatched: 1. The CDR3 spans 15 residues. Germline V lookup: CDR1 MNHNY, CDR2 SVGAGI (reference sequence). The CDR3 region has the DNA TGTGCCAGCAGTAGGACTAGCGGGAGCACCGGGGAGCTGTTTTTT. Its protein is CASSRTSGSTGELFF.

The rearrangement links TRBV4-3 to TRBJ1-2; TRBD1 is a possible D gene (5 bases). Germline values: CDR1 LGHNA, CDR2 YSLEER. Trimming took 0 bases from V and 1 from J, leaving 12 bases between them. The CDR3 is 16 residues long. CDR3 amino acids: CASSQDQGGYNYGYTF. The CDR3 DNA is TGCGCCAGCAGCCAAGATCAGGGAGGTTATAACTATGGCTACACCTTC.

This clone was recorded only once. The V gene is TRBV5-1, the J gene TRBJ2-2; 13 bases line up with TRBD2. The CDR3 runs 15 residues. V shed 3 bases, J shed 9 bases, and the junction held 5 bases outside the gene matches. CDR1 is SGHRS and CDR2 is YFSETQ in the germline V gene. The CDR3 bases are TGCGCCAGCAGCTCCGGGACTAGCGGGGTCAGGGAGCTGTTTTTT. Translating gives CASSSGTSGVRELFF.

This chain connects TRBV11-2 to TRBJ1-4, with a weak D call TRBD1 (5 bases). With 1 base removed from V and 8 bases from J, the gap between germline ends came to 14 bases. The CDR3 has 15 amino acids. Looked up from germline, CDR1 is SGHAT and CDR2 is FQNNGV. In DNA form, the CDR3 reads TGTGCCAGCAGCTTAGGGGCGCAGGGAACCGAAAAACTGTTTTTT. Translating it yields CASSLGAQGTEKLFF.

The chain uses TRBV30 and TRBJ1-6; D is unresolved. CDR1 GTSNPN and CDR2 SVGIG come from the germline V gene (reference sequence). Trimming stripped 0 bases from V and 7 bases from J, with 13 bases between. The CDR3 extends over 15 amino acids. This chain's CDR3 is CAWSVSGGKNSPLHF. CDR3 nucleotide sequence: TGTGCCTGGAGTGTATCGGGAGGGAAGAATTCACCCCTCCACTTT.

This clone was recorded once. The V call is TRBV27, the J call TRBJ2-5; D is undetermined. CDR1 is MNHEY, CDR2 SMNVEV, per germline (reference sequence). The CDR3 is 15 amino acids. V shed 5 bases and J shed 7 bases, with 20 bases lying between them. The CDR3 bases are TGTGCCAGCAGTCCCCCGGGTTTCCTAGAGGTGACCCAGTACTTC. Translating gives CASSPPGFLEVTQYF.